These 14 T cell receptor beta chains originate from one sample sequenced in a study of blood T cell repertoires in COVID-19. The protocol was immunoSEQ multiplex PCR, while the TCRdb copy is restricted to in-frame clones and leaves out a portion. The sample carries approximately 13,000 clones, just over 85% recorded once. The material sequenced was peripheral blood. These receptor sequences come from a human donor in a cohort sampled during active COVID-19.

The CDR3 is CASSLGAVTQYF. DNA of the CDR3: TGTGCCAGCAGCCTAGGGGCAGTGACGCAGTATTTT. This chain links TRBV3-1 (or the pseudogene TRBV3-2) with TRBJ2-3, with a weak D call TRBD1 (5 bases). The CDR3 extends over 12 amino acids. V lost 4 bases to trimming and J lost 9 bases, with 11 bases between them. Per the germline V gene, CDR1 is LGHDT and CDR2 is YNNKEL (reference sequence).

V is TRBV5-4 and J is TRBJ1-6, with D unresolved. This CDR3 is 15 amino acids long. Trimming took 4 bases from V and 8 from J, leaving 16 bases between them. Germline lookup yields CDR1 SGHNT and CDR2 YYREEE (reference sequence). CDR3 region: CASSPTALRDSPLHF. CDR3 DNA sequence: TGTGCCAGCAGCCCGACCGCCCTTCGGGATTCACCCCTCCACTTT.

The chain joins TRBV9 to TRBJ2-2; 13 bases match TRBD2. The V gene's germline CDR1 is SGDLS and CDR2 YYNGEE. V lost 0 bases, J lost 6 bases, and 11 bases stayed unmatched. The CDR3 is 19 amino acids. This CDR3 is CASSVAGWTSGRVAGELFF. In DNA, the CDR3 is TGTGCCAGCAGCGTAGCGGGGTGGACTAGCGGGAGAGTTGCCGGGGAGCTGTTTTTT.

V usage is TRBV30 and J usage is TRBJ2-2; TRBD1 is a possible D gene (6 bases). V lost 0 bases to trimming and J lost 5 bases, with 16 bases between them. The CDR3 totals 16 residues. CDR1 is GTSNPN, CDR2 SVGIG, per germline (reference sequence). CDR3 loop: CAWSVLFRGRTGELFF. CDR3 nucleotide sequence: TGTGCCTGGAGTGTACTTTTCAGGGGTCGGACCGGGGAGCTGTTTTTT.

V gene TRBV7-6 combines with J gene TRBJ2-1; 11 nucleotides align to TRBD2. CDR1 and CDR2 (germline): SGHVS, FNYEAQ. Trimming removed 5 bases from V and 6 bases from J; junction bases left unmatched: 6. The length of the CDR3 is 15 residues. The CDR3 nucleotides are TGTGCCAGCAGCCGAGGGACTAGCGGCAGCAATGAGCAGTTCTTC. This translates into CASSRGTSGSNEQFF.

The chain couples TRBV15 to TRBJ1-3, with 7 bases matching TRBD1. This CDR3 contains 18 residues. J lost 1 base, V lost 2 bases, and 11 bases had no gene match. Germline V gene lookup returns CDR1 LNHNV and CDR2 YYDKDF (reference sequence). The DNA of the CDR3 is TGTGCCACCAGCAGATCCTTTACATACAGGGGATCTGGAAACACCATATATTTT. This codes for CATSRSFTYRGSGNTIYF.

The chain joins TRBV7-2 to TRBJ1-1; 7 nucleotides agree with TRBD1. Germline V gene sequence: CDR1 SGHTA, CDR2 FQGNSA. CDR3 length equals 14 residues. After removal of 6 bases from V and 3 bases from J, the junction contained 7 bases not matched to a gene. CDR3 DNA sequence: TGTGCCAGCAGTCAACAGGGGTATTACACTGAAGCTTTCTTT. This gives the protein CASSQQGYYTEAFF.

J is TRBJ1-2 and V is TRBV10-3; TRBD1 is a possible D gene (6 bases). V lost 11 bases and J 3 bases, leaving 22 bases between the germline ends. Looked up from germline, CDR1 is ENHRY and CDR2 is SYGVKD. The CDR3 is made up of 15 amino acids. The CDR3 coding sequence is TGTGCCGCCTATGATCGGGACAAGAAACACTATGGCTACACCTTC. This codes for CAAYDRDKKHYGYTF.

This chain connects TRBV28 to TRBJ2-3; 7 nucleotides match TRBD1. The length of the CDR3 is 14 residues. J gave up 0 bases and V 10 bases, and 7 bases lay outside the gene matches. Germline loops: CDR1 MDHEN, CDR2 SYDVKM. CDR3 in amino acids: CATDPGQSTDTQYF. DNA of the CDR3: TGTGCCACCGACCCGGGACAGAGCACAGATACGCAGTATTTT.

This clone was seen a single time. CDR3 bases: TGTGCCAGCTCATTAACTAGCGGGGGAGACACCGGGGAGCTGTTTTTT. Amino acids: CASSLTSGGDTGELFF. J is TRBJ2-2 and V is TRBV18; TRBD2 aligns across 11 bases. With 5 bases clipped from V and 3 bases from J, the junction kept 5 bases outside the gene matches. The CDR3 runs to 16 residues. Germline-derived CDR1 and CDR2 are KGHSH and LQKENI.

The rearrangement joins TRBV11-3 to TRBJ1-6, with no clear D. This CDR3 region has 16 residues. CDR1 and CDR2 (germline): SGHNT, YENEEA. Trimming removed 4 bases from V and 7 bases from J, with 17 bases in between. CDR3 nucleotides: TGTGCCAGCAGCTCGACCGGGCCGGCGGGGAATTCACCCCTCCACTTT. Translation gives CASSSTGPAGNSPLHF. The full variable domain, completed using reference TRBV11-3 and TRBJ1-6, is EAGVVQSPRYKIIEKKQPVAFWCNPISGHNTLYWYLQNLGQGPELLIRYENEEAVDDSQLPKDRFSAERLKGVDSTLKIQPAELGDSAVYLCASSSTGPAGNSPLHFGNGTRLTVT.

The J gene is TRBJ2-3, the V gene TRBV10-3; 7 positions agree with TRBD2. This CDR3 has 16 amino acids. Germline CDR1 reads ENHRY; CDR2 reads SYGVKD. The V segment lost 3 bases and the J segment 7 bases; nucleotides outside the gene matches: 13. The CDR3 bases are TGTGCCATCAGTGACCCCGATCTAGCGGAGGGAAATACGCAGTATTTT. It specifies CAISDPDLAEGNTQYF.

V usage is TRBV3-1 (or the pseudogene TRBV3-2) and J usage is TRBJ2-7; perhaps TRBD2 as D (6 bases). Deletions cut 0 bases from V and 0 bases from J, with 9 bases between. Looked up from germline, CDR1 is LGHDT and CDR2 is YNNKEL (reference sequence). This CDR3 has 15 amino acids. The CDR3 here is CASSQDPGVSYEQYF. The CDR3 DNA sequence: TGTGCCAGCAGCCAAGATCCGGGGGTCTCCTACGAGCAGTACTTC.

This chain joins TRBV19 and TRBJ1-2, with D tentatively TRBD1 (5 bases). Trimming stripped 3 bases from V and 8 bases from J, with 22 bases between. Germline V gene sequence: CDR1 LNHDA, CDR2 SQIVND (reference sequence). This CDR3 contains 16 residues. Here the CDR3 reads CASSIQGVSNSDGYTF. The CDR3 DNA follows: TGTGCCAGTAGTATTCAAGGGGTTTCTAATTCAGACGGCTACACCTTC.